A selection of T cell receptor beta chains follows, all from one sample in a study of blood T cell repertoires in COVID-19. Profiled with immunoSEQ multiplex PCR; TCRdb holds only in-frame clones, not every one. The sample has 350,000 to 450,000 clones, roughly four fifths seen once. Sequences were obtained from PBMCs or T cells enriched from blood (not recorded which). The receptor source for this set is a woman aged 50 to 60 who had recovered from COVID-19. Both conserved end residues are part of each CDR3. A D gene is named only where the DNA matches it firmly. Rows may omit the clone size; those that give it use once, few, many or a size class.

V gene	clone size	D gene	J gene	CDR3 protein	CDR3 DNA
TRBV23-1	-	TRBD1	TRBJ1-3	CASSSGGSGNTIYF	TGCGCCAGCAGTTCAGGGGGCTCTGGAAACACCATATATTTT
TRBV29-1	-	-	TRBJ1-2	CSVGGGANYGYTF	TGCAGCGTTGGTGGGGGGGCTAACTATGGCTACACCTTC
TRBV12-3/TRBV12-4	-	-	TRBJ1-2	CASSAVYYGYTF	TGTGCCAGCAGTGCTGTCTATTATGGCTACACCTTC
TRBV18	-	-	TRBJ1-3	CASSPPNGSGNTIYF	TGTGCCAGCTCACCACCGAACGGCTCTGGAAACACCATATATTTT
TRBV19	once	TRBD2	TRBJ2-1	CASSASGGSYNEQFF	TGTGCCAGTAGTGCTAGCGGGGGGTCCTACAATGAGCAGTTCTTC
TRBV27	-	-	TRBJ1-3	CASSPGLNTIYF	TGTGCCAGCAGTCCGGGGTTAAACACCATATATTTT
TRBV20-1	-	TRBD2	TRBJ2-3	CSASFLLAGSTDTQYF	TGCAGTGCTAGTTTTCTACTAGCGGGGTCTACAGATACGCAGTATTTT
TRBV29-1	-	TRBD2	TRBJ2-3	CSVTTSGGTDTQYF	TGCAGCGTGACGACTAGCGGGGGCACAGATACGCAGTATTTT
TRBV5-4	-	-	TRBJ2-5	CASEAGSNRETQYF	TGTGCCAGCGAGGCGGGGAGTAACAGGGAGACCCAGTACTTC
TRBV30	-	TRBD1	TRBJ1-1	CALDRGRITEAFF	TGTGCCTTGGACAGGGGGCGTATTACTGAAGCTTTCTTT
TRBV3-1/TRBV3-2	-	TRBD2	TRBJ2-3	CASSQVPGGVTDTQYF	TGTGCCAGCAGCCAAGTGCCGGGAGGGGTAACAGATACGCAGTATTTT
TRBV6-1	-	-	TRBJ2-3	CASSEQGFTDTQYF	TGTGCCAGCAGTGAACAGGGATTTACAGATACGCAGTATTTT
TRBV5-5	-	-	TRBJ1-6	CASSLAGGSSPLHF	TGTGCCAGCAGCTTGGCTGGAGGGAGTTCACCCCTCCACTTT
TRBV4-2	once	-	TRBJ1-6	CASSQNQDSPLHF	TGTGCCAGCAGCCAAAATCAGGATTCACCCCTCCACTTT
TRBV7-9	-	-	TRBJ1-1	CASSLVGAPAEAFF	TGTGCCAGCAGCTTAGTGGGGGCGCCAGCTGAAGCTTTCTTT
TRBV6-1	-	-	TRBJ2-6	CASSDWGDSGANVLTF	TGTGCCAGCAGTGATTGGGGAGACTCTGGGGCCAACGTCCTGACTTTC